These 11 T cell receptor beta chains originate from one sample sequenced in a study of cytomegalovirus exposure and HLA in healthy donors. Sequenced by immunoSEQ multiplex PCR; TCRdb stores in-frame clones only, minus some. The sample shows some 83,000 clones, roughly 94% of them seen only once. Sample: PBMCs. The receptor set was obtained from a woman aged 18 to 35 in good health and CMV-seronegative.

V gene TRBV29-1 combines with J gene TRBJ1-5; D remains unclear. V lost 1 base to trimming and J lost 2 bases, with 15 bases between them. Germline CDR1 SQVTM, CDR2 ANQGSEA. The CDR3 has 16 amino acids. The CDR3 nucleotides read TGCAGCGTTGAAGTGGTCTCGGTAGAGGGCAATCAGCCCCAGCATTTT. Encoded protein: CSVEVVSVEGNQPQHF. Full variable domain (outside the CDR3, taken from reference TRBV29-1 and TRBJ1-5): SAVISQKPSRDICQRGTSLTIQCQVDSQVTMMFWYRQQPGQSLTLIATANQGSEATYESGFVIDKFPISRPNLTFSTLTVSNMSPEDSSIYLCSVEVVSVEGNQPQHFGDGTRLSIL.

The rearrangement links TRBV6-1 to TRBJ1-2; TRBD1 matches at 9 bases. CDR1 and CDR2 from the germline V gene are MNHNS and SASEGT. V was clipped by 4 bases and J by 3 bases; unmatched bases: 12. This CDR3 is built from 17 residues. The DNA for the CDR3 is TGTGCCAGCAGTGGGGAGGTTTGGGACAGGGCAGACTATGGCTACACCTTC. Its translation is CASSGEVWDRADYGYTF.

J is TRBJ1-4 and V is TRBV4-1; D is perhaps TRBD1 (6 bases). The CDR3 runs to 16 residues. CDR1 is MGHRA and CDR2 is YSYEKL in the germline V gene. The V end lost 3 bases, the J end lost 10 bases, and 21 bases lay between the germline ends. The CDR3 sequence is CASSQGAGVHEGKLFF. The DNA for the CDR3 is TGCGCCAGCAGCCAGGGGGCCGGGGTCCATGAAGGAAAACTGTTTTTT.

This sequence joins TRBV27 and TRBJ2-5; TRBD2 agrees at 10 bases. V was pared by 2 bases and J by 3 bases, with 12 bases of the junction left unmatched. CDR3 length: 18 residues. CDR1 and CDR2 (germline): MNHEY, SMNVEV (reference sequence). The CDR3 sequence is CASSLKLELAGEEETQYF. In DNA form, the CDR3 reads TGTGCCAGCAGTTTAAAATTAGAGCTAGCGGGAGAGGAAGAGACCCAGTACTTC.

J is TRBJ1-1 and V is TRBV11-3, with D possibly matching TRBD1 (6 bases). Trimming left V 5 bases short and J 9 bases short, with 16 bases between. CDR1 and CDR2 (germline): SGHNT, YENEEA. This CDR3 contains 13 residues. CDR3 coding DNA: TGTGCCAGCAGCCCTGGACAGCCAGATCAAGCTTTCTTT. Protein sequence: CASSPGQPDQAFF.

This rearrangement joins TRBV11-2 to TRBJ1-3, with D possibly being TRBD1 (6 bases). The V gene's germline CDR1 is SGHAT and CDR2 FQNNGV. V gave up 7 bases and J gave up 0 bases, with 16 bases separating them. The CDR3 is 16 amino acids. The CDR3 is CASILGTRNSGNTIYF. The CDR3 region has the DNA TGTGCCAGCATCCTGGGGACAAGAAACTCTGGAAACACCATATATTTT.

The gene calls are TRBV7-2 and TRBJ2-7, with D possibly being TRBD2 (6 bases). The length of the CDR3 is 17 residues. Germline V gene sequence: CDR1 SGHTA, CDR2 FQGNSA. Trimming removed 1 base at V and 6 bases at J, with 22 bases between. CDR3 bases: TGTGCCAGCAGCTTAGATGGGCGGTCCGCCCGGAGGGGCGAGCAGTACTTC. It specifies CASSLDGRSARRGEQYF.

The CDR3 region is CASSLFGGWDQETQYF. The CDR3 bases are TGTGCCAGCAGCTTATTTGGAGGGTGGGACCAAGAGACCCAGTACTTC. V is TRBV7-9 and J is TRBJ2-5, with D possibly matching TRBD2 (6 bases). Germline CDR1 and CDR2: SEHNR and FQNEAQ (reference sequence). The V and J ends lost 2 bases and 0 bases respectively, with 13 bases between them. The CDR3 contains 16 residues. The variable domain in full, with the rest retrieved from reference TRBV7-9 and TRBJ2-5, is DTGVSQNPRHKITKRGQNVTFRCDPISEHNRLYWYRQTLGQGPEFLTYFQNEAQLEKSRLLSDRFSAERPKGSFSTLEIQRTEQGDSAMYLCASSLFGGWDQETQYFGPGTRLLVL.

This clone was observed at least ten times. This chain links TRBV6-1 with TRBJ1-1; TRBD1 matches 11 bases. The CDR3 runs 16 residues. The trim removed 2 bases at V and 4 bases at J, leaving 6 bases unmatched. Germline CDR1 MNHNS, CDR2 SASEGT. CDR3 sequence reads: CASSEIVGQGGTEAFF. The CDR3 region has the DNA TGTGCCAGCAGTGAAATAGTGGGACAGGGGGGCACTGAAGCTTTCTTT.

This clone is a singleton in its sample. The gene calls are TRBV28 and TRBJ1-2; 7 bases align to TRBD1. CDR3 length equals 14 residues. Germline CDR1 is MDHEN and CDR2 is SYDVKM. Trimming removed 6 bases from V and 4 bases from J; junction bases left unmatched: 8. CDR3 DNA: TGTGCCAGCAGCGGGTCAGGGGGTGCCTATGGCTACACCTTC. It codes for CASSGSGGAYGYTF.

V is TRBV2 and J is TRBJ1-3; unclear D gene. Germline CDR1 reads SNHLY; CDR2 reads FYNNEI. This CDR3 has 14 residues. Trimming left V 6 bases short and J 1 base short, with 10 bases between. The CDR3 is CASSETRSGNTIYF. In DNA form, the CDR3 reads TGTGCCAGCAGCGAAACCCGGTCTGGAAACACCATATATTTT.